These T cell receptor beta chains were read from a single sample in a study of Graves' ophthalmopathy and Graves' hyperthyroidism. TCRdb re-called the multiplex PCR reads through MiXCR, storing one row per CDR3 protein. The sample carries roughly 380,000 distinct CDR3 sequences, 15% recorded once. The sample consisted of peripheral blood. These receptors came from a woman under 30 with stable Graves' hyperthyroidism. CDR3s include the opening cysteine and the closing phenylalanine or tryptophan. D genes are given only for firm matches. Part of the rows lack a size; the others show once, few, many or a class for expanded clones.

d_call j_call v_call clone_size cdr3_nt cdr3_aa
TRBD1 TRBJ2-5 TRBV11-2 many TGTGCCAGCAGCCGGGACAGGGCTCAAGAGACCCAGTACTTC CASSRDRAQETQYF
. TRBJ2-7 TRBV6-2/TRBV6-3 many TGTGCCATCAAGGGGAACTACGAGCAGTACTTC CAIKGNYEQYF
. TRBJ2-6 TRBV12-5 many TGTGCTAGTGCCGATTCTGGGGCCAACGTCCTGACTTTC CASADSGANVLTF
TRBD2 TRBJ2-2 TRBV6-2/TRBV6-3 many TGTGCCAGCAGGCGCGGGAGTGGGACCGGGGAGCTGTTTTTT CASRRGSGTGELFF
. TRBJ1-1 TRBV3-1 many TGTGCCAGCAGCCCTACCCGAGAGTACACTGAAGCTTTCTTT CASSPTREYTEAFF
. TRBJ1-1 TRBV20-1 many TGCAGTGCTAGAGATCCGGCAGGTATGAACACTGAAGCTTTCTTT CSARDPAGMNTEAFF
. TRBJ1-2 TRBV6-5 many TGTGCCAGCAGGCAACCTTTGGGGGGGGGCTACACCTTC CASRQPLGGGYTF
. TRBJ2-5 TRBV4-1 . TGCGCCAGCAGCCAAGGATCTTTAGAGACCCAGTACTTC CASSQGSLETQYF
TRBD1 TRBJ2-7 TRBV11-2 many TGTGCCAGCAGCTCCCGGGACAGCCCTTTAGCCTCCTACGAGCAGTACTTC CASSSRDSPLASYEQYF
. TRBJ2-7 TRBV6-5 many TGTGCCAGCAGTTACATAGGGGCAGGGTTGATTCGCGAGCAGTACTTC CASSYIGAGLIREQYF
. TRBJ2-7 TRBV5-6 many TGTGCCAGCAGCTTAAGGCAAACTTACGAGCAGTACTTC CASSLRQTYEQYF
TRBD2 TRBJ2-7 TRBV4-2 . TGTGCCAGCAGCCAACTAGCGGGGGGGCAAGTGTACGAGCAGTACTTC CASSQLAGGQVYEQYF
TRBD1 TRBJ2-7 TRBV6-2/TRBV6-3 many TGTGCCAGCAGTTATGACCGGGACAGCTCCTACGAGCAGTACTTC CASSYDRDSSYEQYF
TRBD1 TRBJ1-5 TRBV28 . TGTGCCAGCAGGGATAAACAGGGGTCCTTGGGCGTTCAGCCCCAGCATTTT CASRDKQGSLGVQPQHF
. TRBJ1-2 TRBV12-3/TRBV12-4 many TGTGCCAGCAGTTTTGCAGGGGAGGATGGCTACACCTTC CASSFAGEDGYTF
TRBD1 TRBJ2-7 TRBV2 . TGTGCCAGCAGAAGCTACAGGGGGAGATCCACCTACGAGCAGTACTTC CASRSYRGRSTYEQYF
. TRBJ2-7 TRBV19 many TGTGCCAGTAGCATGGACGGAGCCTACGAGCAGTACTTC CASSMDGAYEQYF
. TRBJ2-5 TRBV12-3/TRBV12-4 . TGTGCCAGCAGTTTGGGCCTGGGACGACAAGAGACCCAGTACTTC CASSLGLGRQETQYF
. TRBJ1-2 TRBV12-3/TRBV12-4 many TGTGCCAGCAGTTCACCACTGGGGGGGAGGTATGGCTACACCTTC CASSSPLGGRYGYTF
TRBD1 TRBJ2-5 TRBV7-2 many TGTGCCAGCAGGGCCCCGGGACAGGTGACAGAGACCCAGTACTTC CASRAPGQVTETQYF
. TRBJ1-1 TRBV11-3 many TGTGCCAGCAGTGACGACAGAAAGGACACTGAAGCTTTCTTT CASSDDRKDTEAFF
. TRBJ2-2 TRBV6-5 few TGTGCCAGCAGTTACTCGGGGGGTTTAGGTGCCGGGGAGCTGTTTTTT CASSYSGGLGAGELFF
TRBD1 TRBJ1-1 TRBV27 many TGTGCCAGCAACGGGGGGACAGATTTGAACACTGAAGCTTTCTTT CASNGGTDLNTEAFF
TRBD1 TRBJ1-2 TRBV11-2 many TGTGCCAGCAGCTTGCTGTGGGACAGGGTTGGTGGCTACACCTTC CASSLLWDRVGGYTF
TRBD1 TRBJ1-6 TRBV6-1 many TGTGCCAGCAGGTCCCTGACAGGGGAGGTGTCACCCCTCCACTTT CASRSLTGEVSPLHF
. TRBJ2-7 TRBV11-3 many TGTGCCAGCAGCTTAGGCAGGTCCCTGCTCTCCTACGAGCAGTACTTC CASSLGRSLLSYEQYF
. TRBJ1-1 TRBV6-2/TRBV6-3 . TGTGCCAGCAGTTACCCTGGGGGGCTTCCTGAAGCTTTCTTT CASSYPGGLPEAFF
. TRBJ2-6 TRBV4-1 . TGCGCCAGCAGCCAAGATCCCGTTCGCGACAGATCGCCGTCTGGGGCCAACGTCCTGACTTTC CASSQDPVRDRSPSGANVLTF
. TRBJ1-5 TRBV27 many TGTGCCAGCAAAGCTCTAACAGGGTACAGTCAGCCCCAGCATTTT CASKALTGYSQPQHF
. TRBJ2-3 TRBV6-2/TRBV6-3 many TGTGCCAGCAGTCCTGACAGACTCACAGATACGCAGTATTTT CASSPDRLTDTQYF
. TRBJ1-1 TRBV20-1 many TGCAGTGCTCAGAGAACGTACACTGAAGCTTTCTTT CSAQRTYTEAFF
. TRBJ2-2 TRBV7-9 many TGTGCCAGCAGCTTAGTTGGTTCGTACACCGGGGAGCTGTTTTTT CASSLVGSYTGELFF
. TRBJ1-1 TRBV5-1 few TGCGCCAGCAGCGCCAGGGATTTCGTCTCTGAAGCTTTCTTT CASSARDFVSEAFF
. TRBJ1-2 TRBV5-8 . TGTGCCAGCAGCTTCTTCAGCTACACCTTC CASSFFSYTF
. TRBJ1-1 TRBV20-1 many TGCAGTGCTAGGATACCGAATGCGAACACTGAAGCTCTCTTT CSARIPNANTEALF
. TRBJ2-2 TRBV9 many TGTGCCAGCAAGGAGGGAACGAACACCGGGGAGCTGTTTTTT CASKEGTNTGELFF
. TRBJ1-1 TRBV19 many TGTGCCAGTAGTATAGACGCGGACACTGAAGCTTTCTTT CASSIDADTEAFF
. TRBJ2-2 TRBV2 few TGTGCCAGCAGTCTCACCGGGAAGAACACCGGGGAGCTGTTTTTT CASSLTGKNTGELFF
. TRBJ2-7 TRBV11-2 . TGTGCCAGCAGTCCTATTCAGGGGGGCGAGCAGTACTTC CASSPIQGGEQYF
. TRBJ1-1 TRBV7-2 many TGTGCCAGCAGCTTACAACTCCTGAACACTGAAGCTTTCTTT CASSLQLLNTEAFF
TRBD2 TRBJ2-1 TRBV5-1 . TGCGCCAGCAGCCAAATAGCGGGGGGGTACGAGCAGTTCTTC CASSQIAGGYEQFF
. TRBJ1-2 TRBV6-2/TRBV6-3 many TGTGCCAGCAGTTACCGTGGGGGTACTAACTATGGCTACACCTTC CASSYRGGTNYGYTF
. TRBJ2-7 TRBV2 . TGTGCCAGCAGTGAACGGGCCGGGCAGTACTTC CASSERAGQYF
. TRBJ2-2 TRBV11-1 few TGTGCCAGCAGCTCCAAACAGGGAGCCGGGTGGACCGGGGAGCTGTTTTTT CASSSKQGAGWTGELFF